The present entry profiles one T cell receptor beta chain with its context. The length of the CDR3 is 14 residues. The germline V gene has CDR1 MDHEN and CDR2 SYDVKM. The germline V and J ends were trimmed by 10 bases and 9 bases, with 19 bases remaining between them. This sample is part of a study of T cell changes during pregnancy in multiple sclerosis. Measured with immunoSEQ multiplex PCR; TCRdb has only the in-frame clones, and not every one. The profile shows roughly 68,000 clones, approximately 90% of them singletons. This TCR was recovered from a female donor in good health, enrolled as a control in a pregnancy study. The specimen comprised peripheral blood, sampled in the second trimester of pregnancy. The chain has TRBV28 and TRBJ1-6; D may be TRBD1 (5 bases). CDR3 sequence (DNA): TGTGCCACGCTCGACGGGGGAAATCGTTCACCCCTCCACTTT. This gives the protein CATLDGGNRSPLHF.